This T cell receptor beta chain is from a study of blood T cell repertoires in COVID-19. Study summary: There were acute and convalescent COVID-19 samples, and they came from the United States, Italy and Spain. PBMCs, B-cell-depleted T cells, or T cells were the source of the cDNA or gDNA that made up the material.

As handled by the study authors: Reference gene primers were amplified, and this amplification served to estimate nucleated cell counts. Repertoires were generated with immunoSEQ multiplex PCR, while TCRdb's copy carries only in-frame clones and drops some. That table supplies the V and J calls and clone size; D and trimming were determined from the DNA. The table lists 150,000 or so clones, about 86% of them singletons. Trimming shortened V by 2 bases and J by 0 bases, and 13 bases separated the two germline ends. CDR1 is GTSNPN, CDR2 SVGIG, per germline (reference sequence). CDR3 length equals 16 residues.

Sequencing was done on a sample of peripheral blood. This TCR was sampled from a middle-aged man with active or convalescent COVID-19. V usage is TRBV30 and J usage is TRBJ1-4; tentatively, D is TRBD1 (5 bases). The CDR3 DNA follows: TGTGCCTGGAGTCCCCGGAAGGGGTCAACTAATGAAAAACTGTTTTTT. Its translation: CAWSPRKGSTNEKLFF.